These 15 T cell receptor beta chains share one sample of origin, sequenced in a study of regulatory dendritic cells for organ transplantation. Some clones are missing from TCRdb's copy, which holds only in-frame ones; the method was immunoSEQ multiplex PCR. The sample contains nearly 30,000 clones, 60% to 80% of which appear only once. The sequencing sample was made of memory CD4+ T cells from blood. The subset is: CD45RO+ memory T cells. These receptors were obtained from a human donor in good health.

The chain couples TRBV27 to TRBJ2-7; TRBD1 matches 8 bases. Germline-derived CDR1 and CDR2 are MNHEY and SMNVEV (reference sequence). The V segment lost 6 bases and the J segment 2 bases; nucleotides outside the gene matches: 3. The CDR3 totals 13 residues. The chain's CDR3 is CASSLTGAYEQYF. In DNA, the CDR3 is TGTGCCAGCAGCCTGACAGGGGCCTACGAGCAGTACTTC.

The chain couples TRBV29-1 to TRBJ1-4; D possibly corresponds to TRBD1 (5 bases). There are 14 residues in the CDR3. Germline V gene sequence: CDR1 SQVTM, CDR2 ANQGSEA. V was shortened by 2 bases and J by 8 bases, with 15 bases between the two germline ends. The CDR3 protein is CSVEIGGSLEKLFF. The CDR3 nucleotides are TGCAGCGTTGAAATCGGGGGGTCGTTGGAAAAACTGTTTTTT. The full variable domain, rest sourced from reference TRBV29-1 and TRBJ1-4, is SAVISQKPSRDICQRGTSLTIQCQVDSQVTMMFWYRQQPGQSLTLIATANQGSEATYESGFVIDKFPISRPNLTFSTLTVSNMSPEDSSIYLCSVEIGGSLEKLFFGSGTQLSVL.

The CDR3 coding sequence is TGTGCCAGCAGCCCATCCCAGCCGGGCATGGATACGCAGTATTTT. This gives the protein CASSPSQPGMDTQYF. The chain employs TRBV7-2 and TRBJ2-3; D not resolved. Germline V lookup: CDR1 SGHTA, CDR2 FQGNSA. The CDR3 has 15 amino acids. V was shortened by 5 bases and J by 6 bases, with 18 bases between the two germline ends.

By share of the sample, this clone is medium-sized. The rearrangement links TRBV7-6 to TRBJ1-1; D uncertain. V was clipped by 4 bases and J by 1 base, with 10 bases between them. CDR1 SGHVS and CDR2 FNYEAQ come from the germline V gene. CDR3 length equals 14 residues. CDR3 nucleotides: TGTGCCAGCAGCTCCAGGACGGAGAACACTGAAGCTTTCTTT. Translation: CASSSRTENTEAFF.

The chain links TRBV2 to TRBJ2-7; no clear D. Germline CDR1 and CDR2: SNHLY and FYNNEI. The germline V and J ends were trimmed by 6 bases and 5 bases, with 8 bases remaining between them. The CDR3 contains 11 residues. CDR3 in amino acids: CASRMRNEQYF. CDR3 nucleotides: TGTGCCAGCAGGATGCGTAACGAGCAGTACTTC.

This chain connects TRBV6-6 to TRBJ1-4, with D hard to call. The germline V and J ends were trimmed by 4 bases and 2 bases, with 11 bases remaining between them. Germline values: CDR1 MNHNY, CDR2 SVGAGI (reference sequence). This CDR3 contains 15 residues. CDR3 DNA: TGTGCCAGCAGTTCCCAACGGAATACTAATGAAAAACTGTTTTTT. Protein: CASSSQRNTNEKLFF.

The gene calls are TRBV5-5 and TRBJ2-1; 9 bases are shared with TRBD2. The germline V gene encodes CDR1 SGHKS and CDR2 YYEKEE (reference sequence). The junction had 24 bases not matched to a gene; V was cut back by 6 bases and J by 5 bases. The CDR3 is made up of 20 amino acids. The CDR3 bases are TGTGCCAGCACCCCTCACCCAACGGCGGGAGGGCCCACAGGCAACAATGAGCAGTTCTTC. Translated, it gives CASTPHPTAGGPTGNNEQFF.

The chain carries TRBV5-6 and TRBJ1-1; D is undetermined. The CDR3 consists of 12 residues. Trimming removed 5 bases at V and 2 bases at J, with 7 bases between. CDR1 is SGHDT and CDR2 is YYEEEE in the germline V gene. CDR3 bases: TGTGCCAGCAGTCTTTATAACACTGAAGCTTTCTTT. Amino acids: CASSLYNTEAFF.

The chain has TRBV7-3 and TRBJ2-5, with TRBD2 matching 12 bases. Germline V gene sequence: CDR1 SGHTA, CDR2 FQGTGA. The CDR3 is made up of 15 amino acids. With V trimmed by 4 bases and J by 4 bases, 4 bases remained unmatched. The DNA for the CDR3 is TGTGCCAGCAGCTCAACTAGCGGGGGGACAGAGACCCAGTACTTC. This sequence encodes CASSSTSGGTETQYF.

The gene calls are TRBV5-4 and TRBJ2-1; D possibly corresponds to TRBD2 (6 bases). The length of the CDR3 is 15 residues. V lost 2 bases, J lost 5 bases, and 14 bases lay in between. The germline gives CDR1 SGHNT, CDR2 YYREEE (reference sequence). This CDR3 reads CASSFTSSGNNEQFF. The CDR3 bases are TGTGCCAGCAGCTTTACTAGCTCAGGGAACAATGAGCAGTTCTTC.

V and J are TRBV28 and TRBJ1-3; the match to TRBD1 covers 8 bases. The CDR3 has 14 residues. Trimming at V came to 10 bases and at J to 1 base, leaving 6 bases not matched to a gene. From germline, CDR1 is MDHEN and CDR2 SYDVKM. This CDR3 reads CATRTGLSGNTIYF. In nucleotides, the CDR3 is TGTGCCACCAGGACAGGGTTGTCTGGAAACACCATATATTTT.

The rearrangement uses TRBV30 and TRBJ2-2; D is undetermined. The V gene's germline CDR1 is GTSNPN and CDR2 SVGIG (reference sequence). V lost 2 bases to trimming and J lost 2 bases, with 9 bases between them. CDR3 length: 14 amino acids. The CDR3 sequence: CAWSSLRNTGELFF. The CDR3 DNA reads as TGTGCCTGGAGTAGTCTTAGAAACACCGGGGAGCTGTTTTTT.

CDR3 in amino acids: CASTARSSGNTIYF. The DNA for the CDR3 is TGTGCCAGTACCGCTAGGAGCTCTGGAAACACCATATATTTT. The chain carries TRBV19 and TRBJ1-3; no definite D call. This CDR3 contains 14 residues. Per the germline V gene, CDR1 is LNHDA and CDR2 is SQIVND (reference sequence). The germline V and J ends were trimmed by 7 bases and 0 bases, with 10 bases remaining between them.

The chain is built from TRBV27 and TRBJ2-7; D possibly corresponds to TRBD1 (6 bases). This CDR3 comprises 16 residues. In germline, CDR1 is MNHEY, CDR2 SMNVEV (reference sequence). V lost 0 bases, J lost 2 bases, and 14 bases lay in between. The CDR3 loop reads CASSLSSTGSAYEQYF. The CDR3 DNA follows: TGTGCCAGCAGTTTATCGTCCACAGGGTCGGCCTACGAGCAGTACTTC.

The genes are TRBV2 and TRBJ1-5, with TRBD1 matching 8 bases. The CDR3 is 15 residues long. Germline V lookup: CDR1 SNHLY, CDR2 FYNNEI. The trim removed 1 base at V and 6 bases at J, leaving 5 bases unmatched. The CDR3 DNA follows: TGTGCCAGCAGTGAAGACAGGGGGGTCGGTCAGCCCCAGCATTTT. Encoded protein: CASSEDRGVGQPQHF.